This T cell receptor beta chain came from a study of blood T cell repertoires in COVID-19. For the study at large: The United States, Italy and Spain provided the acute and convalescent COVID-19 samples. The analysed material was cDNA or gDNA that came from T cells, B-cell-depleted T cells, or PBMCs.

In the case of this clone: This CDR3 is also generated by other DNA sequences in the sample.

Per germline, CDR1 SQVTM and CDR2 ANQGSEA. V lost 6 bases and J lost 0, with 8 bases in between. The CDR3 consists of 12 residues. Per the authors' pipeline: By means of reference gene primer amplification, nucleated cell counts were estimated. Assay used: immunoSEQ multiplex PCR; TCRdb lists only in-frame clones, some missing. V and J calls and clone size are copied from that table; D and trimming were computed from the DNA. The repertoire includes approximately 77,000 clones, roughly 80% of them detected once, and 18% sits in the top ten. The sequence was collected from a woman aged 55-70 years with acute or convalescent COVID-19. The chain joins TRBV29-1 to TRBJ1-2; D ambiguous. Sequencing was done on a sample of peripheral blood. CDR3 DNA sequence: TGCAGCGTAGAGGTGACTAACTATGGCTACACCTTC. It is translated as CSVEVTNYGYTF.